This TCR beta chain derives from a study of identical twins. A universal primer site arose from template switching, and cDNA bore unique molecular identifiers. TCRdb passed the 5' RACE reads through MiXCR, listing each CDR3 protein once. In the table there are 700,000 or so distinct CDR3 sequences, approximately 22% of which are singletons. In its sample, this clonotype was seen a few times. The length of the CDR3 is 13 residues. Trimming took 5 bases from V and 3 from J, leaving 8 bases between them. These same data were also listed under a study on T cells expressing NK-cell markers.

The source of this sequence is a woman under 30 in good health. The sequenced sample consisted of PBMCs. J is TRBJ2-1 and V is TRBV12-3 or TRBV12-4; D unresolved. CDR3 in DNA: TGTGCCAGCAGTGAGGCTAGCTACAATGAGCAGTTCTTC. Translation gives CASSEASYNEQFF.